This entry features one T cell receptor (beta chain) sequence. The antigen is unknown. This specimen belongs to a study of B cell selection in AIRE deficiency. Generated by immunoSEQ multiplex PCR, the TCRdb table keeps only in-frame clones and is missing some. Seen here are about 25,000 clones, roughly 95% observed once, and the top ten hold roughly 0.25%. Sorting defined conventional CD4 T cells as CD4+CD127+. Controls came from healthy donors unrelated to patients. Study conclusions and caveats: Shorter CDR3s marked shared Treg sequences, biased toward few non-templated insertions. About 30% of healthy-shared Treg TCRbeta sequences appeared in patient Tconv cells.

The specimen sequenced was CD4+CD127+ conventional T cells sorted from PBMCs. The TCR sequence derives from a human donor in good health.

DNA of the CDR3: TGTGCCAGCAGCTCTCAAGAGACCCAGTACTTC. This codes for CASSSQETQYF. V usage is TRBV7-2 and J usage is TRBJ2-5; the D is unclear. The germline V gene encodes CDR1 SGHTA and CDR2 FQGNSA. The CDR3 has 11 residues. V was clipped by 4 bases and J by 2 bases, with 2 bases between them.